A selection of T cell receptor beta chains follows, all from one sample in a study of blood T cell repertoires in COVID-19. The data were produced by immunoSEQ multiplex PCR, yet TCRdb's version contains in-frame clones alone and is incomplete. The sample comprises 140,000 or so clones, around nine tenths of which are singletons, and around 1.5% rests with the top ten. Source material: peripheral blood. These receptors all stem from a human donor in a cohort sampled during active COVID-19. Both conserved end residues are part of each CDR3. A D gene is named only where the DNA matches it firmly. Clone size is not always given. Where it is, it says once, few, many or a class for expanded clones.

NA	TRBV30	TRBD1	TRBJ1-3	CAWRDRVFSGNTIYF	TGTGCCTGGAGGGACAGGGTGTTCTCTGGAAACACCATATATTTT
NA	TRBV7-2	NA	TRBJ1-4	CASSGQSSTNEKLFF	TGTGCCAGCAGCGGACAGTCTTCAACTAATGAAAAACTGTTTTTT
NA	TRBV13	TRBD2	TRBJ2-7	CASRVGSSGHYEQYF	TGTGCCAGCAGGGTTGGGTCTAGCGGTCACTACGAGCAGTACTTC
few	TRBV6-1	NA	TRBJ1-5	CASSEADSNYSNQPQHF	TGTGCCAGCAGTGAAGCCGATAGCAATTATAGCAATCAGCCCCAGCATTTT
NA	TRBV2	NA	TRBJ2-3	CASSGVQGPITSTDTQYF	TGTGCCAGCAGTGGGGTGCAGGGGCCTATAACTAGCACAGATACGCAGTATTTT
NA	TRBV18	TRBD1	TRBJ2-4	CASSLEEQGPKNIQYF	TGTGCCAGCTCACTAGAAGAACAGGGGCCCAAAAACATTCAGTACTTC
NA	TRBV30	NA	TRBJ1-5	CAWSVLRGSQHF	TGTGCCTGGAGTGTACTCAGAGGGTCCCAGCATTTT
NA	TRBV5-1	NA	TRBJ1-1	CASSLRDMNTEAFF	TGCGCCAGCAGCTTGAGAGACATGAACACTGAAGCTTTCTTT
NA	TRBV30	NA	TRBJ1-1	CACPQVPGNTEAFF	TGTGCCTGTCCCCAAGTGCCGGGGAACACTGAAGCTTTCTTT
NA	TRBV18	TRBD1	TRBJ1-2	CASSPRGQRHYGYTF	TGTGCCAGCTCACCAAGGGGACAGCGTCACTATGGCTACACCTTC